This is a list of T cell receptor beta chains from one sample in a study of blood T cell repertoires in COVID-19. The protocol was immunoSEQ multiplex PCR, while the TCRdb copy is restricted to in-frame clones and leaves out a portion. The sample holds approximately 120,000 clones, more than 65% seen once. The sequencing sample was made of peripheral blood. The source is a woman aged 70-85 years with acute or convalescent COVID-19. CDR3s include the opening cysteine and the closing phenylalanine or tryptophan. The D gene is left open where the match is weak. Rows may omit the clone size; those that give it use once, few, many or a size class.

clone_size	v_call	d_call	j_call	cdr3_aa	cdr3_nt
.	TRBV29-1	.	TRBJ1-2	CSVLDSLYYGYTF	TGCAGCGTTCTGGACAGTCTTTACTATGGCTACACCTTC
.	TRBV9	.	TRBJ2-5	CASSVGSAVQETQYF	TGTGCCAGCAGCGTGGGTTCGGCGGTCCAAGAGACCCAGTACTTC
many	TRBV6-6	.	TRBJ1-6	CASRTVQIYNSPLHF	TGTGCCAGCAGAACGGTACAGATCTATAATTCACCCCTCCACTTT
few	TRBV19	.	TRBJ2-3	CASRRMISTDTQYF	TGTGCCAGTAGGCGGATGATTAGCACAGATACGCAGTATTTT
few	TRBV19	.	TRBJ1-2	CASSIWQDPNYGYTF	TGTGCCAGTAGTATCTGGCAGGATCCTAACTATGGCTACACCTTC
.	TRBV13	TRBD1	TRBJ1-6	CASSLATDYSLTGKNSPLHF	TGTGCCAGCAGCTTAGCCACTGACTATTCCTTGACAGGGAAGAATTCACCCCTCCACTTT
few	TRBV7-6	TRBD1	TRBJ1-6	CASSLGTGQGARNSPLHF	TGTGCCAGCAGCTTAGGGACCGGACAGGGGGCGCGAAATTCACCCCTCCACTTT
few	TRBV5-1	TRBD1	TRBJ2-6	CASSLVGTGISGANVLTF	TGCGCCAGCAGCTTGGTTGGGACAGGGATTTCTGGGGCCAACGTCCTGACTTTC
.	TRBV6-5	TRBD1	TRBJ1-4	CASSPQGAVGEKLFF	TGTGCCAGCAGTCCACAGGGGGCTGTGGGTGAAAAACTGTTTTTT
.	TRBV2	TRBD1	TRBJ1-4	CASQGQINEKLFF	TGTGCCAGCCAGGGACAGATTAATGAAAAACTGTTTTTT
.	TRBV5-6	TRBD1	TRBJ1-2	CASSLGAGGENYGYTF	TGTGCCAGCAGCTTGGGTGCAGGGGGTGAAAACTATGGCTACACCTTC
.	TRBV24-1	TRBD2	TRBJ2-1	CATSDTGTSAVGQFF	TGTGCCACCAGTGATACCGGGACTAGCGCCGTTGGGCAGTTCTTC
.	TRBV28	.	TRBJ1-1	CASSPLGGITLRVAFF	TGTGCCAGCAGTCCCTTAGGAGGGATAACATTGAGGGTTGCTTTCTTT
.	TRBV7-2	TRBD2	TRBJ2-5	CASSPSGAGGRETQYF	TGTGCCAGCAGCCCCTCGGGGGCGGGAGGGAGGGAGACCCAGTACTTC
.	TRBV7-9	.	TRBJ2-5	CASSLVGAQETQYF	TGTGCCAGCAGCTTAGTGGGGGCCCAAGAGACCCAGTACTTC
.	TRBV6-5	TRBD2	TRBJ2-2	CASSYPTSGNTGELFF	TGTGCCAGCAGTTACCCGACTAGCGGGAACACCGGGGAGCTGTTTTTT
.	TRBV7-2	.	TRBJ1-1	CASSPQAGNTEAFF	TGTGCCAGCAGCCCCCAGGCCGGGAACACTGAAGCTTTCTTT
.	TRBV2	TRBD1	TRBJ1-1	CASKTDRANTEAFF	TGTGCCAGCAAAACAGACAGGGCCAACACTGAAGCTTTCTTT
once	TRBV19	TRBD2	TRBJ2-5	CASSMGAWGGQETQYF	TGTGCCAGTAGTATGGGCGCGTGGGGGGGGCAAGAGACCCAGTACTTC
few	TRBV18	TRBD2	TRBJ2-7	CASSPGGRPYEQYF	TGTGCCAGCTCACCAGGCGGGAGACCCTACGAGCAGTACTTC
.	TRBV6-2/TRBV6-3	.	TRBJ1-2	CASSYLGGPNYGYTF	TGTGCCAGCAGTTACTTAGGGGGTCCTAACTATGGCTACACCTTC
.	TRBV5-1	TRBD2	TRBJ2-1	CASSPGTSGQNRYNEQFF	TGCGCCAGCAGCCCTGGGACTAGCGGGCAGAATCGGTACAATGAGCAGTTCTTC
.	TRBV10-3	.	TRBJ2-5	CAIGSAQGGETQYF	TGTGCCATCGGGAGCGCGCAGGGAGGAGAGACCCAGTACTTC
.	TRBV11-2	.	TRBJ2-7	CASSLVGYEQYF	TGTGCCAGCAGCTTAGTCGGCTACGAGCAGTACTTC
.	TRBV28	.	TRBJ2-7	CASSPPGRRGEQYF	TGTGCCAGCAGTCCTCCGGGTAGAAGGGGCGAGCAGTACTTC
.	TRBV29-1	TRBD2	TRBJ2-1	CSVQTGTTRAYNEQFF	TGCAGCGTACAAACCGGGACTACTCGGGCCTACAATGAGCAGTTCTTC
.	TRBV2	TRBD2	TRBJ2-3	CASSYRLALGPDTQYF	TGTGCCAGCAGCTACCGACTAGCTCTCGGCCCAGATACGCAGTATTTT
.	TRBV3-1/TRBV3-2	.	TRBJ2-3	CASSQGLRGTDTQYF	TGTGCCAGCAGCCAAGGTTTACGGGGCACAGATACGCAGTATTTT
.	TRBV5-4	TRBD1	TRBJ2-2	CASSQEQGVAGELFF	TGTGCCAGCAGTCAGGAACAGGGGGTGGCCGGGGAGCTGTTTTTT
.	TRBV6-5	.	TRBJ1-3	CASSQTVSGNTIYF	TGTGCCAGCAGCCAGACAGTCTCTGGAAACACCATATATTTT
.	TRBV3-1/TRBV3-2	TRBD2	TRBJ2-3	CASSRQTSGRATDTQYF	TGTGCCAGCAGCCGCCAAACTAGCGGGAGGGCCACAGATACGCAGTATTTT
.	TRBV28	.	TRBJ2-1	CASSLDTQSFNEQFF	TGTGCCAGCAGTTTAGACACTCAGAGCTTCAATGAGCAGTTCTTC
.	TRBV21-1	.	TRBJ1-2	CASSHSLGTGAFSNYGYTF	TGTGCCAGCAGCCATTCCCTTGGGACAGGAGCCTTTAGCAACTATGGCTACACCTTC
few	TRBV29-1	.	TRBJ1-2	CSVRELDRSYGYTF	TGCAGCGTTAGGGAATTAGACAGATCCTATGGCTACACCTTC
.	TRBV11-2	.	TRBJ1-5	CASSLEQNQPQHF	TGTGCCAGCAGCTTAGAGCAGAATCAGCCCCAGCATTTT
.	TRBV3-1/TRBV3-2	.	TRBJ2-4	CASSQGHIQYF	TGTGCCAGCAGCCAAGGGCACATTCAGTACTTC
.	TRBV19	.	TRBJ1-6	CASSMLGGRSPLHF	TGTGCCAGTAGTATGTTGGGGGGTCGATCACCCCTCCACTTT
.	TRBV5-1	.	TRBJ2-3	CASSSSSTDTQYF	TGCGCCAGCAGCTCCTCTAGCACAGATACGCAGTATTTT
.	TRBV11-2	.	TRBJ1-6	CASSLLTSRNSPLHF	TGTGCCAGCAGCTTACTTACATCGAGGAATTCACCCCTCCACTTT
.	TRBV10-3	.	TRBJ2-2	CAISESSNTGELFF	TGTGCCATCAGTGAAAGTAGCAACACCGGGGAGCTGTTTTTT
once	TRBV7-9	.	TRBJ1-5	CASSSRVSNQPQHF	TGTGCCAGCAGCTCCAGGGTGAGCAATCAGCCCCAGCATTTT
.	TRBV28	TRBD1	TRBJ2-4	CASSPQGGGNIQYF	TGTGCCAGCAGTCCCCAAGGGGGCGGAAACATTCAGTACTTC
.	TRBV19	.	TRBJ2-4	CASSPLGSTGALSGPKNIQYF	TGTGCCAGTAGTCCGCTAGGGTCGACAGGAGCGCTAAGTGGGCCAAAAAACATTCAGTACTTC
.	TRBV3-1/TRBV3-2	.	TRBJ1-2	CASSQGRRAGLGYTF	TGTGCCAGCAGCCAAGGACGGAGAGCGGGGCTCGGCTACACCTTC
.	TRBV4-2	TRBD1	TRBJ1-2	CASSQEGTGVGYTF	TGTGCCAGCAGCCAAGAAGGGACAGGGGTTGGCTACACCTTC
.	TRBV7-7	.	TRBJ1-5	CASSLDFRQPQHF	TGTGCCAGCAGCTTAGATTTTCGGCAGCCCCAGCATTTT
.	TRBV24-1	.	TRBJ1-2	CATSSPGNNYGYTF	TGTGCCACCAGTTCTCCAGGGAACAACTATGGCTACACCTTC
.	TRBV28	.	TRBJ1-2	CASNPEPGGGYGYTF	TGTGCCAGCAACCCAGAACCCGGGGGGGGCTATGGCTACACCTTC
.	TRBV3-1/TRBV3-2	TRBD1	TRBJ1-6	CASSPATGSGSPLHF	TGTGCCAGCAGCCCAGCGACAGGGTCGGGTTCACCCCTCCACTTT
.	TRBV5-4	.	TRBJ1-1	CASSHKDRSTEAFF	TGTGCCAGCAGCCACAAAGACAGGAGCACTGAAGCTTTCTTT
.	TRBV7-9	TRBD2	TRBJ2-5	CASSASDRMAAGGGETQYF	TGTGCCAGCAGCGCATCGGACAGGATGGCAGCGGGAGGGGGCGAGACCCAGTACTTC